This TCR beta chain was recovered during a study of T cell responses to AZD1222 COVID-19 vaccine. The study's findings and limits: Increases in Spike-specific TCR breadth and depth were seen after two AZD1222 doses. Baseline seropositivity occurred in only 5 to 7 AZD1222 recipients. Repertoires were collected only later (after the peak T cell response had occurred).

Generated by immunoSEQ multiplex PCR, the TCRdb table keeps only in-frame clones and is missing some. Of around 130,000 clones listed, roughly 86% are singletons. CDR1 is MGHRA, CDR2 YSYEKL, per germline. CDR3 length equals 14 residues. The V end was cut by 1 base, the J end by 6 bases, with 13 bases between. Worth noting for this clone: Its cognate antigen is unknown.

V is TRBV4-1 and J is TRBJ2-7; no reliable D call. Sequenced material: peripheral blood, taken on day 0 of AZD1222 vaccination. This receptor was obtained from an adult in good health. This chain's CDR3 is CASSQGLLVGEQYF. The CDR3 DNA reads TGCGCCAGCAGCCAAGGTCTCCTAGTAGGCGAGCAGTACTTC.